A selection of T cell receptor beta chains follows, all from one sample in a study of TIL therapy for anti-PD-1-resistant metastatic lung cancer. This table comes from immunoSEQ multiplex PCR, and its TCRdb copy is limited to in-frame clones, with some not included. The data contain tens of thousands of clones, around 67% of them seen just once; the ten biggest clones take up 4.5% to 6%. The sequencing here drew on blood, taken at baseline. These receptors originate from a person aged 30 to 80 with non-small cell lung cancer. CDR3s include the opening cysteine and the closing phenylalanine or tryptophan. The D gene is left open where the match is weak. Not all rows give a size; the values are once, few, many and, for expanded clones, a class.

>-|TRBV7-9|TRBJ2-1|-
TGTGCCAGCAGCACCACCGACCGGGACGGCAACAATGAGCAGTTCTTC
CASSTTDRDGNNEQFF
>-|TRBV29-1|TRBJ1-2|-
TGCAGCGCCCCGGGGGGGGAAAAAGGCTACACCTTC
CSAPGGEKGYTF
>-|TRBV6-5|TRBJ1-2|-
TGTGCCAGCCGGACCGTTAGAATCCAAGGGGGCTACACCTTC
CASRTVRIQGGYTF
>TRBD1|TRBV27|TRBJ1-2|-
TGTGCCAGCAGTTTAAGACAGGGAGATTGGCTGCCCTATGGCTACACCTTC
CASSLRQGDWLPYGYTF
>-|TRBV4-1|TRBJ1-2|few
TGCGCCAGCAGCCCGCTGCCCGGGGTTTATGGCTACACCTTC
CASSPLPGVYGYTF
>-|TRBV9|TRBJ2-5|once
TGTGCCAGCAGCGTAGGGCACAGGGTTGAGACCCAGTACTTC
CASSVGHRVETQYF
>-|TRBV5-8|TRBJ1-6|-
TGTGCCAGCAGCTTGTTTACGGGGGGTAATTCACCCCTCCACTTT
CASSLFTGGNSPLHF
>TRBD2|TRBV30|TRBJ2-1|-
TGTGCCTCAAGCACCTATAGGGCGGGAGGAAACAATGAGCAGTTCTTC
CASSTYRAGGNNEQFF
>TRBD2|TRBV5-1|TRBJ2-1|-
TGCGCCAGCAGCTCGGGACTAGCGCTTTACAATGAGCAGTTCTTC
CASSSGLALYNEQFF
>-|TRBV7-9|TRBJ1-5|-
TGTGCCAGCAGCTCCGACGCAGGGTTGGAGCAGCCCCAGCATTTT
CASSSDAGLEQPQHF
>-|TRBV9|TRBJ2-3|-
TGTGCCAGCAGCGTAGCTATGAGCTCTAGCACAGATACGCAGTATTTT
CASSVAMSSSTDTQYF
>-|TRBV2|TRBJ1-1|few
TGTGCCAGCAGTGAAAGGTGGGATGAAGCTTTCTTT
CASSERWDEAFF
>-|TRBV7-8|TRBJ1-5|-
TGTGCCAGCAGCTCCAGGGGCCCCAATCAGCCCCAGCATTTT
CASSSRGPNQPQHF
>TRBD1|TRBV27|TRBJ1-2|-
TGTGCCAGCAGTTACTCCCCCGGACAGGAGTACTTTGGCTACACCTTC
CASSYSPGQEYFGYTF
>-|TRBV6-5|TRBJ2-6|-
TGTGCCAGCAGTATGAGGGCTGGGGCCAACGTCCTGACTTTC
CASSMRAGANVLTF
>-|TRBV5-6|TRBJ2-7|few
TGTGCCAGCAGCTTGACAAGGGGCGAGCAGTACTTC
CASSLTRGEQYF
>TRBD1|TRBV29-1|TRBJ1-1|-
TGCAGCGGGACGACAGGGGTTAACACTGAAGCTTTCTTT
CSGTTGVNTEAFF
>TRBD1|TRBV29-1|TRBJ1-2|-
TGCAGCGTTACAGGGGGCTTGGGTAACTATGGCTACACCTTC
CSVTGGLGNYGYTF
>-|TRBV6-5|TRBJ1-2|-
TGTGCCAGCAGTCGACGACAAGCCGCTAACTATGGCTACACCTTC
CASSRRQAANYGYTF
>-|TRBV30|TRBJ2-3|-
TGTGCCTGGAGTGTACGTTTAAGGGATACGCAGTATTTT
CAWSVRLRDTQYF
>-|TRBV5-1|TRBJ2-3|-
TGCGCCAGCAGCGTGGGGGGCCGGGAAGATACGCAGTATTTT
CASSVGGREDTQYF
>-|TRBV19|TRBJ1-1|-
TGTGCCAGTAGTATAGATCTGAGTCGTGAAGCTTTCTTT
CASSIDLSREAFF
>-|TRBV28|TRBJ1-4|once
TGTGCCAGCAGTACCCACGTAATTGTCTCCGGGCCAACTAATGAAAAACTGTTTTTT
CASSTHVIVSGPTNEKLFF
>-|TRBV4-1|TRBJ2-3|once
TGCGCCAGCAGCCAAGTGGTCCTCACAGATACGCAGTATTTT
CASSQVVLTDTQYF
>-|TRBV4-3|TRBJ2-7|-
TGCGCCAGCAGCCAAGATCAAAGAGGGCGGAGCTCCTACGAGCAGTACTTC
CASSQDQRGRSSYEQYF
>-|TRBV19|TRBJ2-2|-
TGTGCCAGTAGCCCCGGGGCGAACACCGGGGAGCTGTTTTTT
CASSPGANTGELFF
>-|TRBV5-1|TRBJ2-1|once
TGCGCCAGCAGCTCTCGACTCTCCTACAATGAGCAGTTCTTC
CASSSRLSYNEQFF
>-|TRBV28|TRBJ2-6|few
TGTGCCAGCGGTGAACGATCTGGGGCCAACGTCCTGACTTTC
CASGERSGANVLTF
>-|TRBV28|TRBJ1-1|few
TGTGCCAGCAGTCCCCCTCAAGGTATGCGCGCTGAAGCTTTCTTT
CASSPPQGMRAEAFF
>-|TRBV4-1|TRBJ2-7|-
TGCGCCAGCAGCCAAGATTACTCCCTTCTGCAGTACTTC
CASSQDYSLLQYF
>-|TRBV2|TRBJ1-1|-
TGTGCCAGCAGTGAAAGGGGAAGGTCCACTGAAGCTTTCTTT
CASSERGRSTEAFF